The clone carrying this T cell receptor beta chain was found many times. Antigen: not known. The source of the sample is a study of immune heterogeneity within non-small cell lung tumors. Study results and limitations: Recurrence of identical dominant CDR3 beta clonotypes was observed across tumor sites within a patient, alongside site-unique high-frequency clones. Locally, T-cell clonality showed a moderate but significant correlation with tumor mutational burden measured at the same site (R approximately 0.32). The high-frequency T-cell receptor beta clonotypes mostly did not match up between individual patients.

CDR3 of TCR beta was amplified by multiplex PCR that used 32 V and 13 J primers. MiXCR, applied by TCRdb to the multiplex PCR reads, yields one record per CDR3 protein. The repertoire holds 8,500 to 11,000 distinct CDR3 sequences, with less than 20% as singletons. V shed 0 bases and J shed 1 base, with 15 bases lying between them. The CDR3 spans 17 residues. Germline V gene data show CDR1 as MDHEN and CDR2 as SYDVKM. Bulk tumor genomic DNA, about 570 ng per sample, was the template. Surgery yielded several widely spaced biopsies per primary tumor. It was patients with untreated, newly diagnosed non-small cell lung cancer who underwent curative surgery. Individuals who provided samples were patients with newly diagnosed non-small cell lung cancer who were having surgery with curative intent.

Sequenced: lung tumor tissue. The rearrangement links TRBV28 to TRBJ1-1; D unresolved. The clonotype was recovered from a man aged 35-49 years with non-small cell lung cancer. CDR3 bases: TGTGCCAGCAGTTTATGGGGCGGGGTCGGCACGAACACTGAAGCTTTCTTT. This encodes CASSLWGGVGTNTEAFF.